What follows are 4 T cell receptor beta chains derived from one specimen sequenced in a study of PD-1 blockade in classical Hodgkin lymphoma. Sequencing was performed with immunoSEQ multiplex PCR; in TCRdb, only in-frame clones are kept and a portion is missing. Of approximately 110,000 clones listed, around 90% were seen once; the top ten hold under 20%. Noted time point: cycle 4 day 1 (C4D1), after less than 7 weeks of nivolumab. Each and every patient relapsed after autologous stem cell transplantation, and patients got differing brentuximab vedotin exposure. The sequences come from peripheral blood mononuclear cells (PBMCs), collected before the fourth cycle of nivolumab. The receptors were sampled from a human donor with classical Hodgkin lymphoma.

The chain employs TRBV6-5 and TRBJ1-1; perhaps TRBD1 as D (6 bases). The length of the CDR3 is 14 residues. V lost 2 bases and J lost 0, with 7 bases in between. Per germline, CDR1 MNHEY and CDR2 SVGAGI. In nucleotides, the CDR3 is TGTGCCAGCAGTTACAGGGACATGAACACTGAAGCTTTCTTT. Amino acid sequence: CASSYRDMNTEAFF.

The J gene is TRBJ1-1, the V gene TRBV29-1, with 9 bases lining up with TRBD1. CDR1 and CDR2 (germline): SQVTM, ANQGSEA. The CDR3 covers 12 residues. The ends lost 7 bases at V and 3 bases at J; junction bases unmatched: 3. CDR3 sequence reads: CSAWTGDTEAFF. For the CDR3, the DNA is TGCAGCGCGTGGACAGGGGACACTGAAGCTTTCTTT.

This clone was counted a few times. This chain joins TRBV25-1 and TRBJ1-2; TRBD1 aligns across 7 bases. Germline assignment: CDR1 MGHDK and CDR2 SYGVNS. V trimming: 6 bases; J trimming: 8 bases; junction bases outside the gene matches: 3. This CDR3 has 11 amino acids. As DNA, the CDR3 is TGTGCCAGCAGAGGAGGGGGCGGCTACACCTTC. Translation gives CASRGGGGYTF.

This clone is a singleton in its sample. V gene TRBV5-8 combines with J gene TRBJ1-3, with D unresolved. Germline loops: CDR1 SGHTS, CDR2 YDEGEE. The V and J ends lost 4 bases and 2 bases respectively, with 16 bases between them. This CDR3 has 16 residues. Here the CDR3 DNA reads TGTGCCAGCAGCATGAGGACGGCTGCGACTGGAAACACCATATATTTT. Translated, it gives CASSMRTAATGNTIYF.